The 6 T cell receptor beta chains listed next were all sequenced from one sample in a study of breast tumors, draining lymph nodes, adjacent tissues. TCRdb re-analysed the multiplex PCR reads in MiXCR, keeping a single row per CDR3 protein. The sample shows a few hundred thousand distinct CDR3 sequences, 30% to 35% of them seen only once. Axillary draining lymph nodes of breast cancer patients supplied the node samples. The sample comprised axillary lymph node tissue. The origin of the receptors is a female donor with breast cancer. Some clones in this sample may be carry-over from other donors' samples.

This clonotype was seen at least ten times. The genes are TRBV29-1 and TRBJ2-7; 7 bases match TRBD1. The CDR3 consists of 13 residues. Germline assignment: CDR1 SQVTM and CDR2 ANQGSEA. Trimming at V came to 5 bases and at J to 6 bases, leaving 10 bases not matched to a gene. The CDR3 reads CSVQARQGAEQYF. The DNA for the CDR3 is TGCAGCGTTCAAGCGCGACAGGGAGCCGAGCAGTACTTC.

This sequence joins TRBV19 and TRBJ1-1; possible D gene TRBD1, 5 bases. This CDR3 spans 15 amino acids. Germline V gene sequence: CDR1 LNHDA, CDR2 SQIVND (reference sequence). V dropped 5 bases and J dropped 0 bases, with 13 bases sitting between them. The CDR3 DNA follows: TGTGCCAGTAGTCGGGGCGTCGGGTTGAACACTGAAGCTTTCTTT. Protein product: CASSRGVGLNTEAFF. The full variable domain, its missing parts supplied by reference TRBV19 and TRBJ1-1, is DGGITQSPKYLFRKEGQNVTLSCEQNLNHDAMYWYRQDPGQGLRLIYYSQIVNDFQKGDIAEGYSVSREKKESFPLTVTSAQKNPTAFYLCASSRGVGLNTEAFFGQGTRLTVV.

This clonotype was seen repeatedly, ten times or more. The gene calls are TRBV4-3 and TRBJ2-7, with 10 bases that match TRBD2. J gave up 3 bases and V 1 base, and 6 bases lay outside the gene matches. This CDR3 contains 16 residues. Germline CDR1 reads LGHNA; CDR2 reads YSLEER. This CDR3 is CASSQGIAGGLYEQYF. CDR3 in DNA: TGCGCCAGCAGCCAAGGGATAGCGGGGGGCCTCTACGAGCAGTACTTC.

Many counts were recorded for this clonotype. The V gene is TRBV20-1, the J gene TRBJ2-3, with D perhaps TRBD1 (6 bases). Trimming left V 1 base short and J 3 bases short, with 8 bases between. The CDR3 consists of 13 residues. Germline assignment: CDR1 DFQATT and CDR2 SNEGSKA (reference sequence). The CDR3 region is CSARARGTDTQYF. DNA of the CDR3: TGCAGTGCTAGAGCCAGGGGAACAGATACGCAGTATTTT.

In its sample, this clonotype was seen many times. The rearrangement uses TRBV4-2 and TRBJ1-3; D may be TRBD1 (6 bases). CDR1 and CDR2 from the germline V gene are LGHNA and YNFKEQ. The ends were cut back, 1 base at V and 4 bases at J, with 8 bases in the middle. The CDR3 length is 14 residues. The CDR3 loop is CASSQVGTGNTIYF. The CDR3, as DNA: TGTGCCAGCAGCCAAGTGGGGACAGGAAACACCATATATTTT.

In its sample, this clonotype was seen many times. This sequence joins TRBV5-1 and TRBJ2-7; maybe TRBD1 (6 bases). The CDR3 runs 15 residues. V shed 4 bases and J shed 3 bases, with 17 bases lying between them. CDR1 SGHRS and CDR2 YFSETQ come from the germline V gene. The CDR3 is CASSPSPDRNYEQYF. The CDR3 nucleotides are TGCGCCAGCAGCCCCTCCCCGGACAGAAACTACGAGCAGTACTTC.